The clone carrying this T cell receptor beta chain came up a few times. The data were obtained in a study of blood T cells in healthy people across ages. Per the germline V gene, CDR1 is SQVTM and CDR2 is ANQGSEA. The V end lost 1 base, the J end lost 2 bases, and 12 bases lay between the germline ends. The CDR3 loop spans 15 amino acids. For the second PCR, which ran for 7 to 11 cycles, a sample-barcoded 5' primer and a J-beta primer mix were used. A single record per CDR3 protein comes from TCRdb applying MiXCR to the 5' RACE reads. The table records 750,000 to 850,000 distinct CDR3 sequences, around 25% of them present only once. This sample also belongs to another study, concerning T cells of mothers and their children. That source reports: Reverse transcription into cDNA received all extracted RNA, at about 1.4 ug per 15 ul.

The TCR was taken from a boy between 10 and 17 years old in good health. Specimen: blood. The rearrangement uses TRBV29-1 and TRBJ2-1; a weak D match, TRBD2 (5 bases). The CDR3 nucleotides read TGCAGCGTTGAAGGAGGGCCGCTAACCTACAATGAGCAGTTCTTC. This gives the protein CSVEGGPLTYNEQFF.